This T cell receptor beta chain was identified during a study of blood T cell repertoires in COVID-19. Study information: Some COVID-19 samples were acute and others convalescent; all came from the United States, Italy and Spain. Sample material is recorded as cDNA or gDNA derived from T cells, B-cell-depleted T cells, or PBMCs.

Original processing methods: Reference gene primer amplification gave nucleated cell count estimates. This table comes from immunoSEQ multiplex PCR, and its TCRdb copy is limited to in-frame clones, with some not included. V and J calls plus clone size are reproduced from that table; the DNA served to infer D and trimming. The sample includes more than 45,000 clones, approximately 91% of them seen just once. This sequence was found in a human donor in a cohort sampled during active COVID-19. The sample comprised peripheral blood.

Here the CDR3 DNA reads TGTGCCTGGAGCCAGGGCCAGAACACTGAAGCTTTCTTT. This sequence encodes CAWSQGQNTEAFF. V and J are TRBV30 and TRBJ1-1; TRBD1 might be the D (5 bases). The CDR3 covers 13 residues. V was shortened by 3 bases and J by 1 base, with 9 bases between the two germline ends. The V gene's germline CDR1 is GTSNPN and CDR2 SVGIG (reference sequence).